Detailed here is one T cell receptor beta chain. Its antigen is unknown. Base qualities are not recorded, but no much larger clone differs from it by a single base. These data belong to a study of control samples from healthy donors and cancer patients (dated by TCRdb to 2018 to 2021). The V end loses 6 bases and the J end loses 4 bases, and a stretch of 16 bases separates them. The CDR3 numbers 15 residues from cysteine through phenylalanine. The DNA shown is the 45-base CDR3, in frame from base 1. Based on the germline V gene (reference sequence), the CDR1 and CDR2 sequences are MNHEY and SMNVEV. The library was built by means of the immunoSEQ multiplex PCR assay. The source is immuneACCESS, and TCRdb retained only in-frame sequences with V and J called. Part of the clones is not carried over; for the studies checked, unresolved V genes explain less than half of this, and the remainder is unexplained. The sample table holds around 26,000 clones, of which about 81% were seen once. The ten most abundant clones make up 20% to 25% of the sample.

The rearranged segments are TRBV27 and TRBJ2-1; the D segment might be TRBD1 or TRBD2, since each matches 5 bases. The receptor was isolated from a man between 60 and 75 years old with colorectal cancer. The sample taken for sequencing was PBMCs. The DNA sequence follows: TGTGCCAGCAGCGACTACCCTGGGGGATACAATGAGCAGTTCTTC. It is translated as CASSDYPGGYNEQFF.